The next 5 T cell receptor beta chains were all read from a single sample in a study of blood T cell repertoires in COVID-19. Sequenced by immunoSEQ multiplex PCR; TCRdb stores in-frame clones only, minus some. Of some 300,000 clones in the sample, roughly 89% were seen once. What was sequenced was peripheral blood. Receptor source: a woman in her 30s with COVID-19, enrolled during active disease.

The V gene is TRBV6-5, the J gene TRBJ2-1; TRBD1 agrees at 9 bases. The CDR3 contains 15 residues. Germline CDR1 MNHEY, CDR2 SVGAGI. With 7 bases clipped from V and 4 bases from J, the junction kept 8 bases outside the gene matches. CDR3 nucleotide sequence: TGTGCCAGCACGCCGGGGGACAGGGATTACAATGAGCAGTTCTTC. It translates to CASTPGDRDYNEQFF.

The chain combines TRBV5-6 with TRBJ2-7; 7 bases map to TRBD2. CDR3 length: 15 residues. The V and J ends lost 0 bases and 2 bases, in that order; junction bases with no gene match: 5. Germline lookup yields CDR1 SGHDT and CDR2 YYEEEE. CDR3 in amino acids: CASSLAGGGPYEQYV. CDR3 coding DNA: TGTGCCAGCAGCTTGGCGGGGGGTGGCCCCTACGAGCAGTACGTC.

The chain has TRBV29-1 and TRBJ2-7; TRBD2 agrees at 14 bases. Per the germline V gene, CDR1 is SQVTM and CDR2 is ANQGSEA. This CDR3 contains 15 residues. V shed 0 bases and J 6 bases; nucleotides not matched to a gene: 4. The CDR3 nucleotides are TGCAGCGTTGAAGATAGGACTAGCGGGGGGTTCGAGCAGTACTTC. Translation gives CSVEDRTSGGFEQYF.

J is TRBJ2-1 and V is TRBV7-6; D may be TRBD1 (6 bases). The CDR3 is 19 amino acids. V was pared by 3 bases and J by 3 bases, with 24 bases between. Looked up from germline, CDR1 is SGHVS and CDR2 is FNYEAQ. The CDR3 DNA sequence: TGTGCCAGCAGCTTGATGGGGGAAGTAGACAGGACCTACTACAATGAGCAGTTCTTC. Protein product: CASSLMGEVDRTYYNEQFF. Complete variable domain (other parts from reference TRBV7-6 and TRBJ2-1): GAGVSQSPRYKVTKRGQDVALRCDPISGHVSLYWYRQALGQGPEFLTYFNYEAQQDKSGLPNDRFSAERPEGSISTLTIQRTEQRDSAMYRCASSLMGEVDRTYYNEQFFGPGTRLTVL.

There are a few counts of this clone. The chain carries TRBV6-5 and TRBJ1-4; tentative D call: TRBD1 (5 bases). Per germline, CDR1 MNHEY and CDR2 SVGAGI. Trimming took off 7 bases at V and 8 bases at J, with 14 bases between the two ends. This CDR3 contains 13 residues. CDR3: CASNQGEEEKLFF. CDR3 DNA: TGTGCCAGCAATCAAGGGGAGGAGGAAAAACTGTTTTTT.